The clone carrying this T cell receptor (beta chain) has more than one count but fewer than ten. The antigen is undetermined. The source of the sample is a study of T-cell memory formation after mild COVID-19. Looking at the study overall: The TCR clusters were mostly specific to one donor. The study, taken as a whole, reports: Within pre-infection memory, some responding clones were found, suggesting cross-reactive memory joined. The CD4+ clones that contracted clustered mainly within CM and EM, and the CD8+ clones concentrated in EMRA.

A 5'RACE reaction primed in the constant segment made cDNA libraries of TCR alpha and TCR beta, and these carried sample barcodes and UMIs. TCRdb passed the 5' RACE reads through MiXCR, listing each CDR3 protein once. This sample yields 360,000 or so distinct CDR3 sequences, of which under 30% are seen a single time; roughly 13% belongs to the top ten. Germline lookup yields CDR1 MNHEY and CDR2 SVGAGI. The junction had 3 bases not matched to a gene; V was cut back by 0 bases and J by 3 bases. The CDR3 sequence is 16 residues long. This chain connects TRBV6-5 to TRBJ2-7; 12 bases align to TRBD2. Sequenced material: PBMCs or a T cell subset sorted from them (not recorded which). The receptor was derived from an adult woman who had mild COVID-19 (a few samples of this study predate the infection). Cell type and time point are not known. The CDR3 loop is CASSYSQLAGGYEQYF. CDR3 nucleotides: TGTGCCAGCAGTTACTCCCAACTAGCGGGAGGCTACGAGCAGTACTTC.